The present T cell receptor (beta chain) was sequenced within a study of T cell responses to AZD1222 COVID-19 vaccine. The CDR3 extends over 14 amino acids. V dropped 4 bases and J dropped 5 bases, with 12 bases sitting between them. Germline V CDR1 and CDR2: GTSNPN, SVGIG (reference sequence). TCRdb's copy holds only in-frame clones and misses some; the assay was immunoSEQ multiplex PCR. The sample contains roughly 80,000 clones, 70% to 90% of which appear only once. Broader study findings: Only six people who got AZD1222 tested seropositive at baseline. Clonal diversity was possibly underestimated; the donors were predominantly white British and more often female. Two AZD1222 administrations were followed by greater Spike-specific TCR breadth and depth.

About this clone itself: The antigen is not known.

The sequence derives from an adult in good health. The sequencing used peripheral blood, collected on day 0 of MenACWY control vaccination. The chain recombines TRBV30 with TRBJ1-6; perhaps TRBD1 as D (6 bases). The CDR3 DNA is TGTGCCTGGAAGCAGGGGTACAATAATTCACCCCTCCACTTT. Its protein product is CAWKQGYNNSPLHF.